This record looks at one T cell receptor beta chain sequence and its context. Trimming cost V 2 bases and J 4 bases, with 11 bases left between them. CDR1 SGHTA and CDR2 FQGNSA come from the germline V gene. The CDR3 sequence is 14 residues long. The sample is drawn from a study of blood T cell repertoires in COVID-19. Turning to the study itself: In each case, the material was cDNA or gDNA derived from T cells, B-cell-depleted T cells, or PBMCs.

Repertoires were generated with immunoSEQ multiplex PCR, while TCRdb's copy carries only in-frame clones and drops some. The sample consists of roughly 150,000 clones, about 83% of them appearing once. Sequencing input: peripheral blood. The sequence derives from a woman over 75 with acute or convalescent COVID-19. The chain joins TRBV7-2 to TRBJ1-1; D possibly corresponds to TRBD1 (6 bases). CDR3 sequence reads: CASSLTGGVTEAFF. The CDR3 nucleotides read TGTGCCAGCAGCTTAACGGGGGGCGTCACTGAAGCTTTCTTT.